The 23 T cell receptor beta chains listed next were all sequenced from one sample in a study of radiotherapy plus CTLA-4 blockade in lung cancer. The assay was immunoSEQ multiplex PCR, and TCRdb's table has in-frame clones only and misses some. The sample has tens of thousands of clones, more than 75% seen once; the top ten hold around 15%. Sequencing was performed on peripheral blood, taken from a patient treated with radiotherapy plus ipilimumab. These receptors all come from a human donor with non-small cell lung cancer that progressed on radiotherapy plus ipilimumab.

This clone was seen only once. The genes are TRBV18 and TRBJ2-5; weak D call: TRBD1 (6 bases). The CDR3 sequence is 17 residues long. Germline V CDR1 and CDR2: KGHSH, LQKENI. V was clipped by 2 bases and J by 5 bases, with 21 bases between them. CDR3 in DNA: TGTGCCAGCTCACCAAGCTGGACCTCAGGGGATTGGGAGACCCAGTACTTC. Amino acids: CASSPSWTSGDWETQYF. Together with reference TRBV18 and TRBJ2-5, the CDR3 gives the full variable domain: NAGVMQNPRHLVRRRGQEARLRCSPMKGHSHVYWYRQLPEEGLKFMVYLQKENIIDESGMPKERFSAEFPKEGPSILRIQQVVRGDSAAYFCASSPSWTSGDWETQYFGPGTRLLVL.

The chain joins TRBV19 to TRBJ1-6; possibly TRBD1 for D (6 bases). Germline V gives CDR1 LNHDA, CDR2 SQIVND (reference sequence). This CDR3 comprises 15 residues. Trimming cost V 3 bases and J 9 bases, with 15 bases left between them. The CDR3 loop reads CASSITGNKGSPLHF. The CDR3 bases are TGTGCCAGTAGTATTACAGGGAACAAGGGTTCACCCCTCCACTTT.

J is TRBJ1-1 and V is TRBV30; TRBD1 agrees at 7 bases. CDR1 and CDR2 (germline): GTSNPN, SVGIG (reference sequence). Trimming removed 2 bases from V and 4 bases from J; junction bases left unmatched: 7. CDR3 length: 14 amino acids. The CDR3 here is CAWSLDRVGTEAFF. In nucleotides, the CDR3 is TGTGCCTGGAGTTTAGACAGGGTCGGCACTGAAGCTTTCTTT.

The chain links TRBV15 to TRBJ1-2, with D perhaps TRBD1 (5 bases). Trimming took 3 bases from V and 4 from J, leaving 15 bases between them. The CDR3 spans 15 residues. Germline assignment: CDR1 LNHNV and CDR2 YYDKDF (reference sequence). CDR3 in amino acids: CATSRRGSDPYGYTF. Written as DNA, the CDR3 is TGTGCCACCAGCAGGAGGGGTTCTGATCCCTATGGCTACACCTTC.

The chain uses TRBV11-3 and TRBJ2-1; maybe TRBD1 (6 bases). Trimming left V 1 base short and J 4 bases short, with 14 bases between. CDR1 and CDR2 (germline): SGHNT, YENEEA. The CDR3 is 16 residues long. CDR3 sequence: CASSLVAPRGYNEQFF. CDR3 DNA: TGTGCCAGCAGCTTAGTAGCCCCCAGGGGATACAATGAGCAGTTCTTC.

V usage is TRBV5-1 and J usage is TRBJ2-7; TRBD1 is a possible D gene (6 bases). Germline CDR1 is SGHRS and CDR2 is YFSETQ. This CDR3 has 15 amino acids. V was clipped by 0 bases and J by 0 bases, with 10 bases between them. This chain's CDR3 is CASSLVAGDSYEQYF. The DNA for the CDR3 is TGCGCCAGCAGCTTGGTAGCAGGGGACTCCTACGAGCAGTACTTC.

The chain carries TRBV11-3 and TRBJ2-5; D remains ambiguous. Trimming took 1 base from V and 0 from J, leaving 3 bases between them. Germline CDR1 is SGHNT and CDR2 is YENEEA. This CDR3 comprises 13 residues. CDR3 sequence: CASSLVYQETQYF. Here the CDR3 DNA reads TGTGCCAGCAGCTTAGTGTACCAAGAGACCCAGTACTTC. Supplemented by reference TRBV11-3 and TRBJ2-5, the full variable domain reads EAGVVQSPRYKIIEKKQPVAFWCNPISGHNTLYWYLQNLGQGPELLIRYENEEAVDDSQLPKDRFSAERLKGVDSTLKIQPAELGDSAVYLCASSLVYQETQYFGPGTRLLVL.

The chain employs TRBV9 and TRBJ1-3; tentatively, D is TRBD1 (5 bases). V was shortened by 0 bases and J by 7 bases, with 14 bases between the two germline ends. The CDR3 runs to 15 residues. Germline CDR1 and CDR2: SGDLS and YYNGEE. This chain's CDR3 is CASSVAEGIGNTIYF. The DNA for the CDR3 is TGTGCCAGCAGCGTAGCGGAGGGGATTGGCAACACCATATATTTT.

V usage is TRBV27 and J usage is TRBJ1-2, with D possibly being TRBD1 (5 bases). The V gene's germline CDR1 is MNHEY and CDR2 SMNVEV (reference sequence). The CDR3 has 14 residues. Trimming took 3 bases from V and 0 from J, leaving 8 bases between them. As DNA, the CDR3 is TGTGCCAGCAGTTTTACAGGACCTAACTATGGCTACACCTTC. As protein: CASSFTGPNYGYTF.

The rearrangement links TRBV5-4 to TRBJ2-5; D gene ambiguous. CDR1 is SGHNT, CDR2 YYREEE, per germline (reference sequence). Trimming pared 5 bases from V and 3 bases from J, leaving 14 bases between. This CDR3 region has 14 residues. Here the CDR3 reads CASRHVVSEETQYF. The CDR3 region has the DNA TGTGCCAGCAGGCACGTGGTGAGCGAAGAGACCCAGTACTTC.

For the CDR3, the DNA is TGTGCCTGGAGTTTTGCCGTAAACACTGAAGCTTTCTTT. It codes for CAWSFAVNTEAFF. J is TRBJ1-1 and V is TRBV30; no clear D. V was trimmed by 2 bases and J by 2 bases, leaving 9 bases between them. The CDR3 covers 13 residues. The V gene's germline CDR1 is GTSNPN and CDR2 SVGIG (reference sequence).

The rearrangement joins TRBV27 to TRBJ2-1; 10 bases agree with TRBD2. The V gene's germline CDR1 is MNHEY and CDR2 SMNVEV (reference sequence). The CDR3 is 16 amino acids. V lost 2 bases, J lost 8 bases, and 9 bases stayed unmatched. The CDR3 DNA sequence: TGTGCCAGCAGTTTAGGGTTGAGCGGGGGGGCCCATGAGCAGTTCTTC. This encodes CASSLGLSGGAHEQFF.

CDR3 DNA: TGTGCCAGCAGCTCCGACAATCGATGGGGCTACACCTTC. Amino acid sequence: CASSSDNRWGYTF. The J gene is TRBJ1-2, the V gene TRBV5-5; no clear D gene. CDR3 length: 13 amino acids. Trimming removed 3 bases at V and 8 bases at J, with 14 bases between. From germline, CDR1 is SGHKS and CDR2 YYEKEE (reference sequence).

The chain employs TRBV30 and TRBJ2-7; no definite D call. Germline-derived CDR1 and CDR2 are GTSNPN and SVGIG (reference sequence). CDR3 length: 12 residues. V gave up 3 bases and J gave up 1 base, with 7 bases separating them. CDR3 protein: CAWSEASYEQYF. The CDR3 nucleotides read TGTGCCTGGAGCGAGGCATCCTACGAGCAGTACTTC.

The chain is built from TRBV27 and TRBJ2-3; TRBD2 matches at 7 bases. V was pared by 6 bases and J by 6 bases, with 9 bases of the junction left unmatched. Germline CDR1 is MNHEY and CDR2 is SMNVEV (reference sequence). CDR3 length equals 14 residues. The CDR3 is CASSLAGPQDTQYF. The DNA for the CDR3 is TGTGCCAGCAGCTTAGCGGGCCCTCAGGATACGCAGTATTTT.

V and J are TRBV6-5 and TRBJ2-1; TRBD2 agrees at 9 bases. The trim removed 6 bases at V and 9 bases at J, leaving 12 bases unmatched. CDR1 and CDR2 from the germline V gene are MNHEY and SVGAGI. The CDR3 consists of 15 residues. The CDR3 sequence is CASSERGSGGGEQFF. In DNA form, the CDR3 reads TGTGCCAGCAGCGAGAGGGGTAGCGGGGGTGGTGAGCAGTTCTTC.

The chain joins TRBV6-5 to TRBJ2-1, with 12 bases fitting TRBD2. In germline, CDR1 is MNHEY, CDR2 SVGAGI. This CDR3 is 16 amino acids long. The V gene end was trimmed by 4 bases and the J gene end by 3 bases; junction bases not matched to a gene: 4. The CDR3 DNA sequence: TGTGCCAGCAGTTCTCGACTAGCGGGGGACTACAATGAGCAGTTCTTC. Protein product: CASSSRLAGDYNEQFF.

V gene TRBV5-6 combines with J gene TRBJ1-2; no clear D. The length of the CDR3 is 16 residues. Germline-derived CDR1 and CDR2 are SGHDT and YYEEEE. Trimming stripped 0 bases from V and 0 bases from J, with 12 bases between. The DNA for the CDR3 is TGTGCCAGCAGCTTGGGCGGACCGAACGCTAACTATGGCTACACCTTC. It translates to CASSLGGPNANYGYTF.

The J gene is TRBJ2-7, the V gene TRBV5-4; D remains unclear. This CDR3 has 14 residues. V gave up 4 bases and J gave up 7 bases, with 18 bases separating them. The germline CDR1 and CDR2 sequences are SGHNT and YYREEE (reference sequence). The CDR3 is CASSPLSALEEQYF. DNA for the CDR3: TGTGCCAGCAGCCCCCTCTCAGCGCTCGAAGAGCAGTACTTC.

CDR3: CASTSVGGNGYTF. The CDR3 DNA sequence: TGTGCCAGCACCTCCGTCGGGGGTAATGGCTACACCTTC. The chain couples TRBV28 to TRBJ1-2, with D tentatively TRBD1 (5 bases). This CDR3 has 13 residues. Germline V gene lookup returns CDR1 MDHEN and CDR2 SYDVKM. V was shortened by 7 bases and J by 6 bases, with 15 bases between the two germline ends.

Turning to this clone: Mismatch with germline at one junction end may stem from a read error. J is TRBJ1-2 and V is TRBV13, with D possibly TRBD1 on 5 matching bases. Germline V CDR1 and CDR2: PRHDT, FYEKMQ (reference sequence). CDR3 length: 13 residues. The CDR3 sequence is CAGSISGRGGYTF. The CDR3 coding sequence is TGTGCCGGCAGCATCTCAGGGCGGGGTGGCTACACCTTC.

V is TRBV28 and J is TRBJ2-3; TRBD2 agrees at 7 bases. Losses at the gene ends were 3 bases for V and 5 bases for J; bases not matched to a gene: 11. The germline V gene has CDR1 MDHEN and CDR2 SYDVKM. This CDR3 contains 16 residues. CDR3 nucleotide sequence: TGTGCCAGCAGTTTCGGAGCGGGGACGACCGGAGATACGCAGTATTTT. Protein product: CASSFGAGTTGDTQYF.

This clone was counted a single time. The chain links TRBV4-1 to TRBJ2-3; D not certain. The germline V and J ends were trimmed by 7 bases and 1 base, with 21 bases remaining between them. Germline-derived CDR1 and CDR2 are MGHRA and YSYEKL. The CDR3 has 17 amino acids. CDR3 DNA sequence: TGCGCCAGCACCCTGTTGGTTGGCCAAGGGCGCACAGATACGCAGTATTTT. Protein product: CASTLLVGQGRTDTQYF.